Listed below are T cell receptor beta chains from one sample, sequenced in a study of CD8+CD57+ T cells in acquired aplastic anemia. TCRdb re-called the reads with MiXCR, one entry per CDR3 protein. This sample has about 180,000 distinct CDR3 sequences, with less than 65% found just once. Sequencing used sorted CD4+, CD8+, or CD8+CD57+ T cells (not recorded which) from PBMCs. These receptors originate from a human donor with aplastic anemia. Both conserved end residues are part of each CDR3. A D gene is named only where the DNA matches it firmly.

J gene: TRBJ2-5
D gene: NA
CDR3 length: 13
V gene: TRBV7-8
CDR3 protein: CASTPLTESGQYF

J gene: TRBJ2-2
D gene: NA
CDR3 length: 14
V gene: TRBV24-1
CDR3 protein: CATSDGGNTGELFF

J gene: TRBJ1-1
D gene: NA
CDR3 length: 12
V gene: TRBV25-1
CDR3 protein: CASSEGAGEAFF

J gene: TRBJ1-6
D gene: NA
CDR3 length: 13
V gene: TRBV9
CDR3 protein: CASSVAPNSPLHF

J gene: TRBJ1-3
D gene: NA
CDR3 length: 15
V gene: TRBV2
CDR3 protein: CASSGPTRVGNTIYF

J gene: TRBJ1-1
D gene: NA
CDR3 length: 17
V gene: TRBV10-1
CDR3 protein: CASSEYTGFLGNTEAFF

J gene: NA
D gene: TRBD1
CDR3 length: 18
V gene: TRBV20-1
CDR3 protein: CSAFEQGDSLYFTDTQHF

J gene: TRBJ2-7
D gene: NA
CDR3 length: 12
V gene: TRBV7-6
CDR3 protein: CASSLNLGEQYF

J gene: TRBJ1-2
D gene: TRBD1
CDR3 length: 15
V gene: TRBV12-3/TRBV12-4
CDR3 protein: CASRPQGVSVYGYTF

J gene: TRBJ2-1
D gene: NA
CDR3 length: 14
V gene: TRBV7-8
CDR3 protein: CASSFDYQTNEQFF

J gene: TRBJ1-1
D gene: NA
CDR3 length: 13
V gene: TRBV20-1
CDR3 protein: CSVGPYRDTEAFF

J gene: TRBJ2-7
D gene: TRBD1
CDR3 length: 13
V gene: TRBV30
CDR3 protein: CAWNTGEIYEQYF

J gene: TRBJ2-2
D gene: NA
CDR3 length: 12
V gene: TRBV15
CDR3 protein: CATILPTGELFF

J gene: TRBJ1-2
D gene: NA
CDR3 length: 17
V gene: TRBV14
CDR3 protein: CASSLIGGLAGQYGYTF

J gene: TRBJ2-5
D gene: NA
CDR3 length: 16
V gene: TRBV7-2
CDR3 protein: CASSPRRAGYQETQYF

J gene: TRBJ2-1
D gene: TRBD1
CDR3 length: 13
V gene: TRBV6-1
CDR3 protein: CASSRQGANEQFF

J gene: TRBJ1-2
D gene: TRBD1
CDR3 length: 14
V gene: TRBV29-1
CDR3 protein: CSVGGGTGGYGYTF

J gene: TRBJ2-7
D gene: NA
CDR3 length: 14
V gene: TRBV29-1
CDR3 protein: CSVDGEGVSNEQYF

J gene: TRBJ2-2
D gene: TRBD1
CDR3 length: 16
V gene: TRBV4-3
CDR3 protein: CASSQAPGQAIGELFF

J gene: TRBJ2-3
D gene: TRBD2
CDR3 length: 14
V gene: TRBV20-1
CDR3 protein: CSAVRRLAIDTQYF

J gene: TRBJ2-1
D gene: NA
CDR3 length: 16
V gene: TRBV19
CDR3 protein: CASSIVLVRTTDEQFF

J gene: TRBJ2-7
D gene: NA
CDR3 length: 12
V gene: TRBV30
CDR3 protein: CAWSPNGVEQYF

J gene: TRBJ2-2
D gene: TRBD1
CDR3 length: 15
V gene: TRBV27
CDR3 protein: CASSPRTGDPGELFF

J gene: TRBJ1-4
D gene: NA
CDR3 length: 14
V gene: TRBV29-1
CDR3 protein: CSAWTAFPNEKLFF

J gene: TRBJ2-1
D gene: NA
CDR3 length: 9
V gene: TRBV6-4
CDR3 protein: CASSVGQFF

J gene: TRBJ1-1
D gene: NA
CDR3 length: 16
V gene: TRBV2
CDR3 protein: CASTSAGWRAGTEAFF

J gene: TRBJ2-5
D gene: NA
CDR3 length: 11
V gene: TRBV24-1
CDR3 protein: CATGSASTQYF

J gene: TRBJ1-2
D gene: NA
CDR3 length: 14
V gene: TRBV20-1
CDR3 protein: CSATGTPYPYGYTF

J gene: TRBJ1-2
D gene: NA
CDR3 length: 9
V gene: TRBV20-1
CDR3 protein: CSAAAGYTF

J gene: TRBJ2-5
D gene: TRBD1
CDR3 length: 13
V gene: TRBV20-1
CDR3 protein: CSERDRGGETQYF

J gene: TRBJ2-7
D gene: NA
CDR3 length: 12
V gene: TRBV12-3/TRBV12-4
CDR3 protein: CASSLGRREQYF

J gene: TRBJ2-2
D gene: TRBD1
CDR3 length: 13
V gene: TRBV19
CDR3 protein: CASSMTGTGELFF

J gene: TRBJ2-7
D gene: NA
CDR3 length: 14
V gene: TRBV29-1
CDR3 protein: CSVDSEKGSTRQYF

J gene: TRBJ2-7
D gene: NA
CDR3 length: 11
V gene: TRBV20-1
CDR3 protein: CSARQDYEQYF

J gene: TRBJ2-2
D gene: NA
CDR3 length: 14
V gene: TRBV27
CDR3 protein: CASSSRENTGELFF

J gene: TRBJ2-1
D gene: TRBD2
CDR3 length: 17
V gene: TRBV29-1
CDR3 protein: CSVVGLAGAFSYNEQFF

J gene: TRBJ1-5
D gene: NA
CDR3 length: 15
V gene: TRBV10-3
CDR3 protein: CAISVSGNSNQPQHF

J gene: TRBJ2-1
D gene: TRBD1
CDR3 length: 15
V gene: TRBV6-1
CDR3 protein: CASSEYGTGGDEQFF

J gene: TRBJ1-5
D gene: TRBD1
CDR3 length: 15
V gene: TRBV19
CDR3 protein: CASSSQGEVAQPQHF

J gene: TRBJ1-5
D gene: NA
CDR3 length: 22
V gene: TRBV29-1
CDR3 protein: CSPNQTSLYFCASRQGNQPQHF

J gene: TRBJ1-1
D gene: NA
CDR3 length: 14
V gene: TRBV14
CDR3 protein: CASSRTRAYTEASF

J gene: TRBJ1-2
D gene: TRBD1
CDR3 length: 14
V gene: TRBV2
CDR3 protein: CASRGQGVGYGYTF

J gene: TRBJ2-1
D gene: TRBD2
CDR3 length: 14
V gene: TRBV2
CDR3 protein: CASSEGIAGGEQFF

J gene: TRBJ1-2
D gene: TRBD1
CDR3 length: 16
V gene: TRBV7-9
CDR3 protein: CASSLGLQGGNYGYTF